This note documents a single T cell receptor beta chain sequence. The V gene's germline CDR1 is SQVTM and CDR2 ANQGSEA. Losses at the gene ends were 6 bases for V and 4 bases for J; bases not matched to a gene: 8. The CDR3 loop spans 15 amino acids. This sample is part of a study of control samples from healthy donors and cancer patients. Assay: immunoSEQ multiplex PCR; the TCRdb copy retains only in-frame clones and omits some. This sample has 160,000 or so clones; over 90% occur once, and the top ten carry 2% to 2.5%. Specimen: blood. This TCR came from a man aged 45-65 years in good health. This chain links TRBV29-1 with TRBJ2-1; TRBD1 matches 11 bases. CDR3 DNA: TGCAGCGTAGTCCGGGACAGGGGGAGGTACAATGAGCAGTTCTTC. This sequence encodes CSVVRDRGRYNEQFF.